The next 27 T cell receptor beta chains were all read from a single sample in a study of cytomegalovirus exposure and HLA in healthy donors (dated by TCRdb to between 2016 and 2019). The library relied on the immunoSEQ multiplex PCR assay. The multiplex PCR relied on a mix of 60 forward primers for TCR Vbeta segments and 13 reverse primers for TCR Jbeta segments. The source is immuneACCESS, and TCRdb retained only in-frame sequences with V and J called. Part of the clones is not carried over; for the studies checked, unresolved V genes explain less than half of this, and the remainder is unexplained. This sample comprises about 160,000 clones, roughly 80% of them detected only once. About 1.3% of the sample goes to the ten largest clones. What was sequenced was PBMCs. The receptors here all came from a man younger than 40 in good health and CMV-seronegative.

This clone was detected only a few times. This sequence joins TRBV6-1 and TRBJ2-7; D is uncertain. The ends were cut back, 4 bases at V and 5 bases at J, with 15 bases in the middle. CDR3 length equals 14 residues. Per the germline V gene, CDR1 is MNHNS and CDR2 is SASEGT. CDR3: CASSARPAVDEQYF. CDR3 coding DNA: TGTGCCAGCAGTGCAAGGCCTGCGGTGGACGAGCAGTACTTC.

The chain combines TRBV5-1 with TRBJ2-5, with 7 bases aligning to TRBD2. The ends lost 0 bases at V and 2 bases at J; junction bases unmatched: 4. Germline V CDR1 and CDR2: SGHRS, YFSETQ. The CDR3 consists of 15 residues. The CDR3 loop reads CASSLAVGGQETQYF. CDR3 DNA: TGCGCCAGCAGCTTGGCCGTCGGGGGGCAAGAGACCCAGTACTTC.

The chain employs TRBV30 and TRBJ1-1; D is unclear. V shed 0 bases and J shed 0 bases, with 14 bases lying between them. From germline, CDR1 is GTSNPN and CDR2 SVGIG (reference sequence). The CDR3 extends over 16 amino acids. The CDR3 loop is CAWSVGRHLMNTEAFF. For the CDR3, the DNA is TGTGCCTGGAGTGTCGGGAGGCACCTCATGAACACTGAAGCTTTCTTT.

V and J are TRBV27 and TRBJ2-2, with TRBD1 matching 8 bases. Germline V gives CDR1 MNHEY, CDR2 SMNVEV (reference sequence). This CDR3 comprises 16 residues. The V and J ends lost 5 bases and 1 base, in that order; junction bases with no gene match: 6. CDR3 in amino acids: CASSAPGGWNTGELFF. CDR3 sequence (DNA): TGTGCCAGCAGTGCCCCAGGGGGCTGGAACACCGGGGAGCTGTTTTTT.

The rearrangement uses TRBV5-6 and TRBJ2-1, with unresolved D. The CDR3 runs 13 residues. V was clipped by 1 base and J by 8 bases, with 10 bases between them. In germline, CDR1 is SGHDT, CDR2 YYEEEE. The CDR3 DNA reads as TGTGCCAGCAGCTTGCGGCGAGGCGATGAGCAGTTCTTC. It codes for CASSLRRGDEQFF. Full variable domain (missing parts from reference TRBV5-6 and TRBJ2-1): DAGVTQSPTHLIKTRGQQVTLRCSPKSGHDTVSWYQQALGQGPQFIFQYYEEEERQRGNFPDRFSGHQFPNYSSELNVNALLLGDSALYLCASSLRRGDEQFFGPGTRLTVL.

This chain joins TRBV6-6 and TRBJ2-2, with 7 positions matching TRBD1. Per the germline V gene, CDR1 is MNHNY and CDR2 is SVGAGI (reference sequence). The junction had 12 bases not matched to a gene; V was cut back by 6 bases and J by 5 bases. This CDR3 contains 16 residues. As DNA, the CDR3 is TGTGCCAGCAGAGAACCGGGACAGTTTGGAACCGGGGAGCTGTTTTTT. Translated: CASREPGQFGTGELFF.

This clone showed up just once. The chain recombines TRBV18 with TRBJ1-4; the match to TRBD1 covers 7 bases. The ends lost 5 bases at V and 0 bases at J; junction bases unmatched: 6. The CDR3 loop spans 16 amino acids. Looked up from germline, CDR1 is KGHSH and CDR2 is LQKENI. The chain's CDR3 is CASSTGQVTTNEKLFF. The CDR3 DNA is TGTGCCAGCTCAACCGGACAGGTTACAACTAATGAAAAACTGTTTTTT.

There are a few counts of this clone. The chain uses TRBV2 and TRBJ1-4; TRBD1 aligns across 8 bases. The CDR3 sequence is 14 residues long. From germline, CDR1 is SNHLY and CDR2 FYNNEI. Losses at the gene ends were 6 bases for V and 4 bases for J; bases not matched to a gene: 4. CDR3 sequence (DNA): TGTGCCAGCAGCCGGGACAGGTTTAATGAAAAACTGTTTTTT. It yields the protein CASSRDRFNEKLFF.

In the case of this clone: One end of the junction fails to match germline, which may point to a read error. The chain uses TRBV11-3 and TRBJ1-2; tentative D call: TRBD1 (5 bases). Germline CDR1 SGHNT, CDR2 YENEEA. This CDR3 contains 15 residues. CDR3 loop: CASSLGGVRNSGYTF. The CDR3 nucleotides read TGTGCCAGCAGCCTGGGAGGGGTTCGTAACTCTGGCTACACCTTC. Based on the CDR3 plus reference TRBV11-3 and TRBJ1-2, the full variable domain is EAGVVQSPRYKIIEKKQPVAFWCNPISGHNTLYWYLQNLGQGPELLIRYENEEAVDDSQLPKDRFSAERLKGVDSTLKIQPAELGDSAVYLCASSLGGVRNSGYTFGSGTRLTVV.

This chain links TRBV4-2 with TRBJ2-7; maybe TRBD2 (6 bases). CDR1 and CDR2 (germline): LGHNA, YNFKEQ. Trimming took off 1 base at V and 1 base at J, with 11 bases between the two ends. The CDR3 totals 15 residues. The CDR3 region is CASSQVSGLSYEQYF. The CDR3, as DNA: TGTGCCAGCAGCCAAGTAAGCGGGCTATCCTACGAGCAGTACTTC.

The rearrangement joins TRBV28 to TRBJ1-1; D is perhaps TRBD1 (6 bases). The CDR3 spans 15 residues. CDR1 is MDHEN, CDR2 SYDVKM, per germline. The ends were cut back, 5 bases at V and 0 bases at J, with 13 bases in the middle. The CDR3 nucleotides are TGTGCCAGCAGTCCCTGGGGACAAATGAACACTGAAGCTTTCTTT. Translation gives CASSPWGQMNTEAFF.

The chain links TRBV5-1 to TRBJ2-7; TRBD1 agrees at 11 bases. The CDR3 has 13 amino acids. Germline lookup yields CDR1 SGHRS and CDR2 YFSETQ. J gave up 4 bases and V 7 bases, and 4 bases lay outside the gene matches. CDR3 DNA: TGCGCCAGCGGGACAGGGGGACTTTACGAGCAGTACTTC. Amino acids: CASGTGGLYEQYF. The variable domain in full, completed from reference TRBV5-1 and TRBJ2-7, reads KAGVTQTPRYLIKTRGQQVTLSCSPISGHRSVSWYQQTPGQGLQFLFEYFSETQRNKGNFPGRFSGRQFSNSRSEMNVSTLELGDSALYLCASGTGGLYEQYFGPGTRLTVT.

This chain links TRBV6-6 with TRBJ1-4; no definite D call. Germline V CDR1 and CDR2: MNHNY, SVGAGI (reference sequence). The length of the CDR3 is 13 residues. V lost 7 bases and J lost 8, with 14 bases in between. The CDR3 nucleotides read TGTGCCAGCACGTTCGGGGTATTGGAAAAACTGTTTTTT. Translation gives CASTFGVLEKLFF.

V usage is TRBV9 and J usage is TRBJ2-5, with TRBD2 matching over 7 bases. Losses at the gene ends were 0 bases for V and 2 bases for J; bases not matched to a gene: 13. Germline CDR1 reads SGDLS; CDR2 reads YYNGEE. The CDR3 covers 18 residues. DNA for the CDR3: TGTGCCAGCAGCGTAGCTTCCCGGGGAGCGGGGAGTCAAGAGACCCAGTACTTC. Translating it yields CASSVASRGAGSQETQYF. Full variable domain (remainder filled in from reference TRBV9 and TRBJ2-5): DSGVTQTPKHLITATGQRVTLRCSPRSGDLSVYWYQQSLDQGLQFLIQYYNGEERAKGNILERFSAQQFPDLHSELNLSSLELGDSALYFCASSVASRGAGSQETQYFGPGTRLLVL.

The V gene is TRBV2, the J gene TRBJ2-7; D not resolved. Germline V lookup: CDR1 SNHLY, CDR2 FYNNEI. Trimming cost V 8 bases and J 3 bases, with 11 bases left between them. This CDR3 has 12 residues. CDR3: CASLDEVYEQYF. The CDR3, as DNA: TGTGCCAGCTTAGACGAGGTCTACGAGCAGTACTTC.

This rearrangement joins TRBV19 to TRBJ2-1, with 11 bases that match TRBD2. The CDR3 contains 20 residues. CDR1 is LNHDA, CDR2 SQIVND, per germline (reference sequence). V was clipped by 4 bases and J by 0 bases; unmatched bases: 14. The CDR3 DNA is TGTGCCAGTAGTACCATGGAACTAGCGGGAGAGTTTAGCTCCTACAATGAGCAGTTCTTC. Protein: CASSTMELAGEFSSYNEQFF. Variable domain in full (rest from reference TRBV19 and TRBJ2-1): DGGITQSPKYLFRKEGQNVTLSCEQNLNHDAMYWYRQDPGQGLRLIYYSQIVNDFQKGDIAEGYSVSREKKESFPLTVTSAQKNPTAFYLCASSTMELAGEFSSYNEQFFGPGTRLTVL.

The rearrangement uses TRBV13 and TRBJ2-7, with TRBD2 matching 10 bases. The germline CDR1 and CDR2 sequences are PRHDT and FYEKMQ (reference sequence). The junction had 4 bases not matched to a gene; V was cut back by 5 bases and J by 3 bases. The CDR3 length is 14 residues. The CDR3 reads CASSPAGGYYEQYF. The CDR3 region has the DNA TGTGCCAGCAGCCCAGCGGGGGGGTACTACGAGCAGTACTTC. Full variable domain (outside the CDR3, taken from reference TRBV13 and TRBJ2-7): AAGVIQSPRHLIKEKRETATLKCYPIPRHDTVYWYQQGPGQDPQFLISFYEKMQSDKGSIPDRFSAQQFSDYHSELNMSSLELGDSALYFCASSPAGGYYEQYFGPGTRLTVT.

The rearrangement links TRBV7-9 to TRBJ1-2; D possibly corresponds to TRBD1 (5 bases). This CDR3 is built from 14 residues. V lost 0 bases and J 2 bases, leaving 7 bases between the germline ends. Germline CDR1 is SEHNR and CDR2 is FQNEAQ (reference sequence). CDR3 in amino acids: CASSLAGHNYGYTF. CDR3 DNA: TGTGCCAGCAGCTTAGCCGGACACAACTATGGCTACACCTTC.

The chain recombines TRBV5-1 with TRBJ2-1; 7 positions match TRBD1. This CDR3 has 14 amino acids. Losses at the gene ends were 4 bases for V and 7 bases for J; bases not matched to a gene: 8. Germline V lookup: CDR1 SGHRS, CDR2 YFSETQ. DNA for the CDR3: TGCGCCAGCAGCGCCTGGACAGGTATGAATGAGCAGTTCTTC. Residues: CASSAWTGMNEQFF.

V is TRBV5-1 and J is TRBJ2-7; 7 bases are a match to TRBD2. Germline trimming cut 1 base from V and 2 bases from J; bases unmatched to any gene: 6. Germline-derived CDR1 and CDR2 are SGHRS and YFSETQ. The CDR3 is 15 residues long. The DNA for the CDR3 is TGCGCCAGCAGCTTGAACCCTAGCGGCGCCTACGAGCAGTACTTC. It is translated as CASSLNPSGAYEQYF.

V is TRBV1 and J is TRBJ2-7; whether TRBD1, the table's D call, matches the DNA was not checked. TRBV1 counts as a pseudogene. The CDR3 has 20 amino acids. The CDR3, as DNA: TGCACCAGCAGCCGAGAACCTTTAATCCCGAGGACAGGGACCACCTACGAGCAGTACTTC. Its translation: CTSSREPLIPRTGTTYEQYF.

V usage is TRBV19 and J usage is TRBJ2-7; D gene uncertain. Germline lookup yields CDR1 LNHDA and CDR2 SQIVND (reference sequence). Trimming removed 4 bases at V and 5 bases at J, with 6 bases between. This CDR3 is built from 11 residues. The CDR3 protein is CASSRQDEQYF. For the CDR3, the DNA is TGTGCCAGTAGTAGGCAGGACGAGCAGTACTTC. The full variable domain, in which reference TRBV19 and TRBJ2-7 provide the parts outside the CDR3, is DGGITQSPKYLFRKEGQNVTLSCEQNLNHDAMYWYRQDPGQGLRLIYYSQIVNDFQKGDIAEGYSVSREKKESFPLTVTSAQKNPTAFYLCASSRQDEQYFGPGTRLTVT.

The chain is built from TRBV7-9 and TRBJ1-2, with 8 nucleotides matching TRBD1. The CDR3 length is 12 residues. Germline values: CDR1 SEHNR, CDR2 FQNEAQ (reference sequence). Trimming took 8 bases from V and 9 from J; bases not matched to a gene: 8. The CDR3 DNA reads TGTGCCAGCGGCGACAGGGGTAAAAGCTACACCTTC. Translating gives CASGDRGKSYTF.

The chain uses TRBV14 and TRBJ2-7; a weak D match, TRBD2 (5 bases). The CDR3 has 16 residues. V shed 1 base and J shed 1 base, with 14 bases lying between them. Per germline, CDR1 SGHDN and CDR2 FVKESK. The CDR3 spells CASSQGAVGRSYEQYF. The CDR3 region has the DNA TGTGCCAGCAGCCAAGGGGCAGTTGGGAGATCCTACGAGCAGTACTTC.

This sequence joins TRBV7-9 and TRBJ1-1, with D hard to call. This CDR3 region has 12 residues. Germline V gives CDR1 SEHNR, CDR2 FQNEAQ (reference sequence). Trimming removed 2 bases at V and 7 bases at J, with 8 bases between. The CDR3 loop is CASSLRHGEAFF. The CDR3 bases are TGTGCCAGCAGCTTAAGACATGGTGAAGCTTTCTTT.

In this sample, this clone turned up a few times. The rearrangement links TRBV2 to TRBJ1-4; 9 bases fit TRBD1. Germline loops: CDR1 SNHLY, CDR2 FYNNEI. The CDR3 has 14 amino acids. The J segment lost 6 bases and the V segment lost 5 bases, leaving 4 bases of the junction unmatched. The CDR3 coding sequence is TGTGCCAGCAGTCGGGACAGGGCTGATGAAAAACTGTTTTTT. It encodes CASSRDRADEKLFF.

CDR3 amino acids: CASSPGQGLNTEAFF. Written as DNA, the CDR3 is TGTGCCAGCTCACCGGGACAGGGACTGAACACTGAAGCTTTCTTT. The chain combines TRBV18 with TRBJ1-1, with 9 positions matching TRBD1. The V gene's germline CDR1 is KGHSH and CDR2 LQKENI. The CDR3 runs 15 residues. V lost 3 bases, J lost 0 bases, and 2 bases stayed unmatched.